The next 16 T cell receptor beta chains were all read from a single sample in a study of cytomegalovirus exposure and HLA in healthy donors. The PCR contained 60 Vbeta and 13 Jbeta primers. Here immunoSEQ multiplex PCR was the method, and the copy in TCRdb shows in-frame clones only, minus some. Of more than 110,000 clones in the sample, 70% were seen once. Sequencing was performed on PBMCs. These TCRs come from a woman aged 60-75 years in good health and CMV-seropositive.

The genes are TRBV15 and TRBJ2-5; the D is unclear. Germline V gives CDR1 LNHNV, CDR2 YYDKDF (reference sequence). V was pared by 3 bases and J by 2 bases, with 7 bases between. The CDR3 spans 13 residues. The CDR3 sequence is CATSRYGQETQYF. The CDR3 nucleotides read TGTGCCACCAGCAGGTACGGTCAAGAGACCCAGTACTTC.

This chain uses TRBV5-1 with TRBJ2-3; 8 bases fit TRBD2. This CDR3 is 17 amino acids long. With V trimmed by 0 bases and J by 2 bases, 8 bases remained unmatched. In germline, CDR1 is SGHRS, CDR2 YFSETQ. Here the CDR3 reads CASSLGGGRSSTDTQYF. CDR3 bases: TGCGCCAGCAGCTTGGGTGGCGGGAGGTCCTCCACAGATACGCAGTATTTT.

The chain uses TRBV2 and TRBJ2-2; 11 bases match TRBD2. The length of the CDR3 is 15 residues. V gave up 6 bases and J gave up 6 bases; unmatched junction bases: 6. Germline-derived CDR1 and CDR2 are SNHLY and FYNNEI. The CDR3 nucleotides read TGTGCCAGCAGAGCAACTAGCGGGAGTTCCGGGGAGCTGTTTTTT. This sequence encodes CASRATSGSSGELFF.

The chain uses TRBV9 and TRBJ1-1; D gene ambiguous. The CDR3 is 12 residues long. Germline CDR1 and CDR2: SGDLS and YYNGEE. The V and J ends lost 4 bases and 7 bases respectively, with 11 bases between them. CDR3 DNA: TGTGCCAGCAGCATAATGGAGGGTGAAGCTTTCTTT. Amino acid sequence: CASSIMEGEAFF.

The chain has TRBV29-1 and TRBJ1-4, with TRBD1 matching 7 bases. Germline V CDR1 and CDR2: SQVTM, ANQGSEA. The V segment lost 6 bases and the J segment 5 bases; nucleotides outside the gene matches: 12. The CDR3 sequence is 15 residues long. In nucleotides, the CDR3 is TGCAGCGTGGACCAAGCAGGGGGTACGAATGAAAAACTGTTTTTT. Translated, it gives CSVDQAGGTNEKLFF.

The chain recombines TRBV28 with TRBJ2-7, with TRBD2 matching over 9 bases. Trimming removed 5 bases from V and 0 bases from J; junction bases left unmatched: 11. Germline-derived CDR1 and CDR2 are MDHEN and SYDVKM. The CDR3 loop spans 17 amino acids. As DNA, the CDR3 is TGTGCCAGCAGTCCTCCTACACTAGCGGGCACCTCCTACGAGCAGTACTTC. Protein product: CASSPPTLAGTSYEQYF.

This clone came up once. V gene TRBV9 combines with J gene TRBJ2-5; 9 nucleotides align to TRBD1. Trimming removed 3 bases from V and 3 bases from J; junction bases left unmatched: 6. The CDR3 has 15 residues. In germline, CDR1 is SGDLS, CDR2 YYNGEE. The CDR3 is CASSGGTGREETQYF. The CDR3 bases are TGTGCCAGCAGCGGAGGGACAGGGAGAGAAGAGACCCAGTACTTC.

This chain uses TRBV7-9 with TRBJ1-1; TRBD1 aligns across 8 bases. J was trimmed by 3 bases and V by 3 bases; bases with no gene match: 0. This CDR3 region has 13 residues. Germline loops: CDR1 SEHNR, CDR2 FQNEAQ (reference sequence). For the CDR3, the DNA is TGTGCCAGCAGCTTGACAGGGGACACTGAAGCTTTCTTT. Translated: CASSLTGDTEAFF.

Remarks on this clone: The junction and the germline gene differ at one end; a read error may be behind it. The rearrangement joins TRBV5-1 to TRBJ2-2, with TRBD1 matching over 8 bases. The CDR3 runs 17 residues. Germline V gives CDR1 SGHRS, CDR2 YFSETQ. The CDR3 DNA reads as TGCGCCAGCGGCTTACTAGCCATGACAGGGGACACCGGGGAGCTGTTTTTT. This gives the protein CASGLLAMTGDTGELFF.

This sequence joins TRBV10-3 and TRBJ2-7; 7 bases are a match to TRBD1. V dropped 4 bases and J dropped 1; count of bases not matched to a gene: 1. This CDR3 region has 13 residues. Germline V gene lookup returns CDR1 ENHRY and CDR2 SYGVKD. The CDR3 DNA reads as TGTGCCATCAGTGGACAGGGATCCTACGAGCAGTACTTC. Translated: CAISGQGSYEQYF.

The chain has TRBV7-8 and TRBJ1-5, with 9 positions matching TRBD1. CDR1 is SGHVS, CDR2 FQNEAQ, per germline. J was trimmed by 3 bases and V by 2 bases; bases with no gene match: 2. CDR3 length: 15 amino acids. CDR3 sequence reads: CASSLTGGLNQPQHF. DNA for the CDR3: TGTGCCAGCAGCTTAACAGGGGGCCTCAATCAGCCCCAGCATTTT.

There are a few counts of this clone. J is TRBJ2-2 and V is TRBV27; D is possibly TRBD2 (6 bases). CDR3 length equals 16 residues. Germline V lookup: CDR1 MNHEY, CDR2 SMNVEV (reference sequence). With 3 bases removed from V and 3 bases from J, the gap between germline ends came to 14 bases. The CDR3 bases are TGTGCCAGCAGTTTCCGGACTACCCCCGACACCGGGGAGCTGTTTTTT. Translation gives CASSFRTTPDTGELFF.

The genes are TRBV5-1 and TRBJ2-1, with 8 bases lining up with TRBD2. This CDR3 spans 14 amino acids. V dropped 0 bases and J dropped 7; count of bases not matched to a gene: 3. Germline lookup yields CDR1 SGHRS and CDR2 YFSETQ. CDR3 in DNA: TGCGCCAGCAGCTTGGCCAGACTAGCGAATGAGCAGTTCTTC. As protein: CASSLARLANEQFF.

This chain joins TRBV5-6 and TRBJ1-1; 12 bases map to TRBD1. Germline CDR1 is SGHDT and CDR2 is YYEEEE. V trimming: 4 bases; J trimming: 4 bases; junction bases outside the gene matches: 8. The CDR3 length is 16 residues. CDR3 sequence (DNA): TGTGCCAGCAGCGTGGGACAGGGGGCGATTAGCACTGAAGCTTTCTTT. Translation gives CASSVGQGAISTEAFF.

The V gene is TRBV15, the J gene TRBJ2-6; the D gene is possibly TRBD1 (5 bases). CDR1 LNHNV and CDR2 YYDKDF come from the germline V gene (reference sequence). CDR3 length: 16 residues. With 1 base removed from V and 2 bases from J, the gap between germline ends came to 9 bases. The CDR3 coding sequence is TGTGCCACCAGCAGAGTCAGGGCGGCTGGGGCCAACGTCCTGACTTTC. Amino acids: CATSRVRAAGANVLTF.

This clone appeared a few times. The chain carries TRBV19 and TRBJ2-1, with unresolved D. There are 12 residues in the CDR3. The germline V gene has CDR1 LNHDA and CDR2 SQIVND (reference sequence). V was pared by 10 bases and J by 6 bases, with 13 bases between. In DNA form, the CDR3 reads TGTGCCACGAGGAGTAGCCGCAATGAGCAGTTCTTC. Residues: CATRSSRNEQFF.